The rows below give T cell receptor beta chains drawn from one sample of a study of preoperative IRX-2 immunotherapy in early breast cancer. The repertoire was sequenced with immunoSEQ multiplex PCR; TCRdb's copy has only in-frame clones and lacks some. The sample shows fewer than 35,000 clones, just under 90% of them seen only once. The material sequenced was tumor tissue, taken after IRX-2 immunotherapy. All receptors come from a human donor with breast cancer. The conserved cysteine and the conserved F or W are not part of the CDR3 here.

>TRBV5-1|14
ASSRTQLAGNYEQY
>TRBV23-1|15
ASSLRHWSGSADTQY
>TRBV6-8|12
ASRPGTGNVEQF
>TRBV4-1|14
ASSQLYRGRNYGYT
>TRBV5-1|12
ASSLGTGLTEQF
>TRBV7-1|11
ASSLDVNTEAF
>TRBV11-3|14
ASSFSVQPSTDTQY
>TRBV23-1|13
ASSYRDRDPYGYT
>TRBV1|14
ASSQDGKGGGYGYT
>TRBV11-3|12
ASSQGQINEKLF
>TRBV12-5|12
ASRTSGAYNEQF
>TRBV11-3|13
ASSAPGSTNEKLF
>TRBV19|10
ASTQGDYGYT
>TRBV11-3|13
ASSPSGQTNYGYT
>TRBV6-8|12
ASSYSYRSTEAF
>TRBV5-1|12
ASSLGGPENIQY
>TRBV18|14
ASSPPLLGGTGELF
>TRBV6-8|10
ASSLQRGEQF
>TRBV11-3|12
ASSLWTANYGYT
>TRBV5-1|15
ASSLWSSGSRTDTQY
>TRBV6-8|11
ASSVGGSSPLH
>TRBV7-7|15
ASSLGGAGAQDTEAF
>TRBV11-3|12
ASSLAGGDYGYT
>TRBV6-7|13
ASSEVPTTGREQY
>TRBV14|18
ASSQYFALPPPGRNQPQH
>TRBV7-5|12
ASSRGYYTDTQY
>TRBV11-3|13
ASSSTAGFTDTQY
>TRBV6-8|13
ASKEGGNSGNTIY
>TRBV6-8|11
ASSSDELRGYT
>TRBV7-1|13
ASSPAGTASYEQY
>TRBV27|13
ASSLQEGRIYEQF
>TRBV6-8|13
ASTNPGRANTEAF